This T cell receptor beta chain was identified during a study of regulatory T cells in long-lasting Graves disease. This clonotype has a count of ten or more. This CDR3 has 14 residues. V lost 8 bases and J lost 0, with 12 bases in between. Germline loops: CDR1 SGHAT, CDR2 FQDESV (reference sequence). Time point defined: newly diagnosed GD, antithyroid drugs for less than 3 months. The TCR library was made from RNA that had been extracted from PBMCs in TRIzol. Researchers made TCR beta libraries by using iRepertoire HTBI primers and running Arm-PCR on CDR3 regions. One entry per CDR3 protein results from TCRdb running MiXCR on the multiplex PCR reads. The sample yields roughly 440,000 distinct CDR3 sequences, about 17% seen once. The same specimen was also included in a second study, on T cells in Graves' hyperthyroidism and ophthalmopathy. From that second work: Most thyroid clonotypes expanded above 0.001 appeared in blood too.

This chain links TRBV11-1 with TRBJ2-3; D uncertain. This sequence was found in a woman aged 18-29 years with Graves disease. Here the sequenced sample was peripheral blood mononuclear cells (PBMCs), taken at new diagnosis, from a patient treated with antithyroid drugs. In DNA form, the CDR3 reads TGTGCCAGCCTACGTGGGCGGAGCACAGATACGCAGTATTTT. It yields the protein CASLRGRSTDTQYF.